Reported below is one T cell receptor (beta chain). Its antigen is not known. The TCR beta cDNA libraries carried unique molecular identifiers. T cells numbering roughly 0.9 to 11 million gave rise to around 460,000 cDNA molecules. TCRdb reanalysed the PCR reads using MiXCR and keeps one entry per CDR3 protein. Here the sample spans about 680,000 distinct CDR3 sequences, 59% being singletons. The source of the sample is a study of post-analysis software for immune sequencing data. Study-wide background: Included among the disease courses, which were recorded for the cohort, were relapsing-remitting, secondary progressive and progressive-relapsing multiple sclerosis. Study-wide results and caveats: There were about five TRBV segments more frequent in patients than controls, and TRBV5-6, TRBV5-1 and TRBV20-1 were among them. Normalized Chao1 diversity in multiple sclerosis patients fell significantly below that of controls. Same-batch preparations were strongly co-clustered by F measure.

V was cut by 5 bases and J by 7 bases, with 11 bases left in between. This CDR3 has 12 residues. The sequence was collected from a girl aged 2-15 years with multiple sclerosis. The chain carries TRBV12-3 or TRBV12-4 and TRBJ1-1; D unresolved. Material for sequencing was blood. The CDR3 region is CASSPSRLEAFF. In DNA, the CDR3 is TGTGCCAGCAGTCCCTCTCGCCTTGAAGCTTTCTTT.